Each of the 7 T cell receptor beta chains below was sequenced from the same sample in a study of cytomegalovirus exposure and HLA in healthy donors. Primers: 60 Vbeta forward and 13 Jbeta reverse. Profiling relied on immunoSEQ multiplex PCR, and the TCRdb table lists in-frame clones only, not all of them. The sample consists of about 91,000 clones, roughly two thirds of them appearing once. Sequencing input: PBMCs. All receptors come from a human donor in good health.

This clone was counted a few times. The V gene is TRBV7-2, the J gene TRBJ2-5, with TRBD2 matching over 8 bases. V was clipped by 0 bases and J by 2 bases; unmatched bases: 2. Germline CDR1 SGHTA, CDR2 FQGNSA. The length of the CDR3 is 15 residues. The CDR3 protein is CASSLAASGQETQYF. CDR3 DNA sequence: TGTGCCAGCAGCTTAGCGGCTAGCGGGCAAGAGACCCAGTACTTC.

This rearrangement joins TRBV4-2 to TRBJ1-2; weak D call: TRBD1 (5 bases). V was shortened by 4 bases and J by 6 bases, with 24 bases between the two germline ends. Germline CDR1 reads LGHNA; CDR2 reads YNFKEQ. This CDR3 is 17 amino acids long. CDR3 region: CASSLKGLGVGENGYTF. CDR3 sequence (DNA): TGTGCCAGCAGCCTAAAGGGGTTGGGCGTAGGTGAGAATGGCTACACCTTC.

A single count supports this clone. The chain combines TRBV7-9 with TRBJ2-7; 8 bases align to TRBD2. CDR3 length: 16 amino acids. Germline CDR1 and CDR2: SEHNR and FQNEAQ (reference sequence). The junction had 11 bases not matched to a gene; V was cut back by 4 bases and J by 3 bases. The CDR3 nucleotides read TGTGCCAGCAGCTCGGGGGGCGGGGGGTCCCACTACGAGCAGTACTTC. Amino acid sequence: CASSSGGGGSHYEQYF.

The rearrangement uses TRBV5-1 and TRBJ2-3, with D uncertain. This CDR3 is built from 16 residues. Per germline, CDR1 SGHRS and CDR2 YFSETQ. Trimming removed 1 base at V and 2 bases at J, with 14 bases between. The CDR3 region has the DNA TGCGCCAGCAGCTTGACGGATGGCAGACACACAGATACGCAGTATTTT. Protein product: CASSLTDGRHTDTQYF.

The chain links TRBV6-5 to TRBJ1-5, with D unclear. Germline V lookup: CDR1 MNHEY, CDR2 SVGAGI. The CDR3 runs 13 residues. V lost 4 bases and J 6 bases, leaving 10 bases between the germline ends. The CDR3 spells CASSSLGGQPQHF. Here the CDR3 DNA reads TGTGCCAGCAGTTCCCTGGGAGGTCAGCCCCAGCATTTT.

V gene TRBV5-6 combines with J gene TRBJ2-7; TRBD1 agrees at 8 bases. The CDR3 has 16 amino acids. The V gene end was trimmed by 1 base and the J gene end by 5 bases; junction bases not matched to a gene: 11. Germline CDR1 is SGHDT and CDR2 is YYEEEE. CDR3 sequence reads: CASSLRTGNFLHEQYF. CDR3 nucleotides: TGTGCCAGCAGCTTGCGGACAGGGAATTTTCTCCACGAGCAGTACTTC.

The chain uses TRBV4-2 and TRBJ2-1, with 9 positions matching TRBD2. This CDR3 is 17 amino acids long. CDR1 and CDR2 (germline): LGHNA, YNFKEQ. V shed 0 bases and J 6 bases; nucleotides not matched to a gene: 9. CDR3 amino acids: CASSQDSQAGGLNEQFF. The CDR3 bases are TGTGCCAGCAGCCAAGATAGTCAGGCGGGGGGGCTCAATGAGCAGTTCTTC.